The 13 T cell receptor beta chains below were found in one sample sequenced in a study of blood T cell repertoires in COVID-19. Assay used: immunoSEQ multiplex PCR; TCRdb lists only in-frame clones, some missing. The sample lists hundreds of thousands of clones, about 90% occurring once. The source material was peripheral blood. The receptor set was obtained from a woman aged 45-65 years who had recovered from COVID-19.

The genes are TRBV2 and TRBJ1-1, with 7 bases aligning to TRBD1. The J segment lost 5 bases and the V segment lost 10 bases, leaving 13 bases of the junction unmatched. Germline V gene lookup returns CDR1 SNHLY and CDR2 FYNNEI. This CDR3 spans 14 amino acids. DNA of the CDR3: TGTGCCACAAGCTTAAAGACAGGGCAAACTGAAGCTTTCTTT. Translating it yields CATSLKTGQTEAFF.

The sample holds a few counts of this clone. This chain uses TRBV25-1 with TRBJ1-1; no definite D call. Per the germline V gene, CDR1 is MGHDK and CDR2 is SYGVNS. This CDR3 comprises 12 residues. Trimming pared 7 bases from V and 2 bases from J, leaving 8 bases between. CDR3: CASIGVNTEAFF. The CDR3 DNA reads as TGTGCCAGCATCGGAGTTAACACTGAAGCTTTCTTT.

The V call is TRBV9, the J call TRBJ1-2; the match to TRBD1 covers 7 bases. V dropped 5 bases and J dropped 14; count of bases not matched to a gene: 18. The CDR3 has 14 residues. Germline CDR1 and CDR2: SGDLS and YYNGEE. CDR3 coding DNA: TGTGCCAGCAGTGCAAATCCTCTCGCGGGACAGCAAACCTTC. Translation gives CASSANPLAGQQTF.

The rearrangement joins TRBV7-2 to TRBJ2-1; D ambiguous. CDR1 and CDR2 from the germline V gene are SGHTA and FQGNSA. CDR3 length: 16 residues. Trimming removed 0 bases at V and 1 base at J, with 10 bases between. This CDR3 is CASSLAVSESYNEQFF. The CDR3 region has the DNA TGTGCCAGCAGCTTAGCGGTATCAGAATCCTACAATGAGCAGTTCTTC.

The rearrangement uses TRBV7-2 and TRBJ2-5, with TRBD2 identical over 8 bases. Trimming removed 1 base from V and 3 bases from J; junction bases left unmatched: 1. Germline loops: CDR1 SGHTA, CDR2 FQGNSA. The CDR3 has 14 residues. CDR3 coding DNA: TGTGCCAGCAGCTTAGTGCGGGAGGAAGAGACCCAGTACTTC. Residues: CASSLVREEETQYF.

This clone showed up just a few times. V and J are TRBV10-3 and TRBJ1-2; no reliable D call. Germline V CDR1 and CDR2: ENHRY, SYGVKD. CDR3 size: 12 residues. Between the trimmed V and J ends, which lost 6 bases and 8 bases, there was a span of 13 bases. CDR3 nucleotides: TGTGCCATCAGCACCCCCGGTTACGGCTACACCTTC. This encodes CAISTPGYGYTF.

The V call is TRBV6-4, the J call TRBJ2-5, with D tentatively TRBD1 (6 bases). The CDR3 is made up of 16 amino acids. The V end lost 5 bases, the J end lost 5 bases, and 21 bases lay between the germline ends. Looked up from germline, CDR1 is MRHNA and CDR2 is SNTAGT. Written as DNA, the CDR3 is TGTGCCAGCAGTCCGACAGGAGAGGGCCTCTGGGAGACCCAGTACTTC. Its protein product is CASSPTGEGLWETQYF.

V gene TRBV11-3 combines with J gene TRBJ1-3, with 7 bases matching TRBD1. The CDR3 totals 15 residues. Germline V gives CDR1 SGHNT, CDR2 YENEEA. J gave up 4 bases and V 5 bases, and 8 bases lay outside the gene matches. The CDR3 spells CASSRDRGQGNTIYF. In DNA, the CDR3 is TGTGCCAGCAGCCGGGACCGGGGACAGGGAAACACCATATATTTT.

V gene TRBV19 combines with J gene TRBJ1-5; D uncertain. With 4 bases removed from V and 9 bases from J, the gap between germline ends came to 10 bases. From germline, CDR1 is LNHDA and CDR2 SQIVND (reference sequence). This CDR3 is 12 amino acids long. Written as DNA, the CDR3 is TGTGCCAGTAGTAGACTTAGTCGGCCCCAGCATTTT. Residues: CASSRLSRPQHF. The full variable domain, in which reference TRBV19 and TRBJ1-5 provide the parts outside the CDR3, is DGGITQSPKYLFRKEGQNVTLSCEQNLNHDAMYWYRQDPGQGLRLIYYSQIVNDFQKGDIAEGYSVSREKKESFPLTVTSAQKNPTAFYLCASSRLSRPQHFGDGTRLSIL.

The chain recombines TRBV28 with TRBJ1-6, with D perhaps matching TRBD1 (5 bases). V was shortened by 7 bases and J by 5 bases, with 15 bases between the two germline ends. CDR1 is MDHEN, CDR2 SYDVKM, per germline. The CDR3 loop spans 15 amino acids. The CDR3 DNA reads TGTGCCAGCATTATGGCCAGGGTCCATAATTCACCCCTCCACTTT. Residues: CASIMARVHNSPLHF.

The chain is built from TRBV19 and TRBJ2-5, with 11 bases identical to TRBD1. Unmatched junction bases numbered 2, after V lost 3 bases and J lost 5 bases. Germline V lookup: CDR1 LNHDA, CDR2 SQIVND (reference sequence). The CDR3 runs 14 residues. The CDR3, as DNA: TGTGCCAGTAGTATGGACAGGGGGCCGGAGACCCAGTACTTC. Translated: CASSMDRGPETQYF.

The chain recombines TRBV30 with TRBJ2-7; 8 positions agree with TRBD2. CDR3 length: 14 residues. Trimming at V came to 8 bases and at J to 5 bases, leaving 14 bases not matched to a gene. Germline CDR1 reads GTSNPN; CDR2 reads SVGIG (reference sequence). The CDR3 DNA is TGTGCCACCTACCGGGGGGGGCACCCCAACGAGCAGTACTTC. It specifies CATYRGGHPNEQYF.

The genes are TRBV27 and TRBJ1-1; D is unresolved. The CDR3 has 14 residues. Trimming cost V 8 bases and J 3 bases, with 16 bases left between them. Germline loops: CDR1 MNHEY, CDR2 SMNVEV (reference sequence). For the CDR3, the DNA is TGTGCCAGCCTGGGCTTTTCGTACCACACTGAAGCTTTCTTT. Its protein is CASLGFSYHTEAFF.